Listed here are 5 T cell receptor beta chains from one sample, sequenced in a study of shared clonotypes between healthy human individuals. Produced via immunoSEQ multiplex PCR; TCRdb's table is partial and in-frame only. The table shows around 2,000,000 clones, with roughly 94% occurring only once. Sequencing input: naive CD4+ T cells sorted from blood. Sample subset: CD45RA+ positively selected. The origin of the receptors is a man younger than 35 in good health.

The chain couples TRBV27 to TRBJ1-1; 7 nucleotides agree with TRBD1. The CDR3 spans 14 residues. V was clipped by 6 bases and J by 1 base; unmatched bases: 5. CDR1 and CDR2 from the germline V gene are MNHEY and SMNVEV (reference sequence). The CDR3 DNA reads as TGTGCCAGCAGGAGGGACAGTCAGAACACTGAAGCTTTCTTT. Amino acid sequence: CASRRDSQNTEAFF.

J is TRBJ2-2 and V is TRBV18; 8 nucleotides line up with TRBD2. V trimming: 0 bases; J trimming: 5 bases; junction bases outside the gene matches: 8. This CDR3 has 17 residues. CDR1 is KGHSH and CDR2 is LQKENI in the germline V gene. CDR3 amino acids: CASSPPSLAGLTGELFF. The CDR3, as DNA: TGTGCCAGCTCACCACCGTCCCTAGCGGGTTTGACCGGGGAGCTGTTTTTT.

V usage is TRBV5-6 and J usage is TRBJ2-2; 11 bases map to TRBD2. Trimming took 4 bases from V and 5 from J; bases not matched to a gene: 7. In germline, CDR1 is SGHDT, CDR2 YYEEEE. The CDR3 length is 16 residues. CDR3 nucleotide sequence: TGTGCCAGCAGCCCGGGACTAGCGGAGATAACCGGGGAGCTGTTTTTT. Its translation: CASSPGLAEITGELFF. Full variable domain (missing parts from reference TRBV5-6 and TRBJ2-2): DAGVTQSPTHLIKTRGQQVTLRCSPKSGHDTVSWYQQALGQGPQFIFQYYEEEERQRGNFPDRFSGHQFPNYSSELNVNALLLGDSALYLCASSPGLAEITGELFFGEGSRLTVL.

The chain joins TRBV6-1 to TRBJ1-5, with 10 bases lining up with TRBD1. The V gene end was trimmed by 0 bases and the J gene end by 3 bases; junction bases not matched to a gene: 11. The V gene's germline CDR1 is MNHNS and CDR2 SASEGT. The CDR3 consists of 19 residues. The CDR3 DNA reads TGTGCCAGCAGTGAAGCCCCGGGACAGGGGAGGCCAATCAATCAGCCCCAGCATTTT. It specifies CASSEAPGQGRPINQPQHF.

This chain uses TRBV7-9 with TRBJ2-7, with D unresolved. The CDR3 is made up of 14 amino acids. Trimming left V 5 bases short and J 4 bases short, with 15 bases between. Germline V CDR1 and CDR2: SEHNR, FQNEAQ (reference sequence). This chain's CDR3 is CASSPEVRLYEQYF. CDR3 DNA sequence: TGTGCCAGCAGCCCAGAGGTCCGTTTATACGAGCAGTACTTC.